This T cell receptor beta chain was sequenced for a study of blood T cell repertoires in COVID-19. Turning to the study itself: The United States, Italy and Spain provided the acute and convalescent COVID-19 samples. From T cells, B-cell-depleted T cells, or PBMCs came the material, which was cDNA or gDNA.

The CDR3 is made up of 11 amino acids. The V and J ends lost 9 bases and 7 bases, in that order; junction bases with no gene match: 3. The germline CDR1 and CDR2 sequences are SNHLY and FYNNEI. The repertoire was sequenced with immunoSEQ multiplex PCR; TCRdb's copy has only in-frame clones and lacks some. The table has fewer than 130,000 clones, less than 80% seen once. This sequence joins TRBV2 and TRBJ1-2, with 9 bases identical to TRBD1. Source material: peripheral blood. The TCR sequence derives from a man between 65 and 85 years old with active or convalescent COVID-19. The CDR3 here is CARTGGFGYTF. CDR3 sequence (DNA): TGTGCCAGAACAGGGGGCTTTGGCTACACCTTC.